The 23 T cell receptor beta chains listed next were all sequenced from one sample in a study of blood T cell repertoires in COVID-19. The table came from immunoSEQ multiplex PCR; TCRdb's copy has only in-frame clones and leaves some out. The sample records some 59,000 clones, over 60% being singletons. The sequenced sample consisted of peripheral blood. These receptors all stem from a man between 25 and 39 years old with COVID-19, enrolled during active disease.

The chain couples TRBV27 to TRBJ2-1, with D tentatively TRBD2 (6 bases). The CDR3 is 15 residues long. From germline, CDR1 is MNHEY and CDR2 SMNVEV (reference sequence). V was clipped by 2 bases and J by 4 bases, with 12 bases between them. CDR3 residues: CASSLSGGIYNEQFF. DNA for the CDR3: TGTGCCAGCAGTTTAAGTGGAGGGATTTACAATGAGCAGTTCTTC.

The chain has TRBV12-5 and TRBJ2-1, with 9 bases matching TRBD2. Trimming removed 8 bases from V and 4 bases from J; junction bases left unmatched: 6. This CDR3 contains 14 residues. Germline V lookup: CDR1 LGHNT, CDR2 FRNRAP. Here the CDR3 reads CASLSGGLYNEQFF. CDR3 sequence (DNA): TGTGCTAGTTTAAGCGGGGGGCTTTACAATGAGCAGTTCTTC.

The rearrangement links TRBV6-5 to TRBJ1-1, with 9 positions matching TRBD1. The germline V gene encodes CDR1 MNHEY and CDR2 SVGAGI. The CDR3 is made up of 14 amino acids. V shed 6 bases, J shed 1 base, and the junction held 3 bases outside the gene matches. CDR3 DNA: TGTGCCAGCAGGGGGGGACAGGGGAACACTGAAGCTTTCTTT. This codes for CASRGGQGNTEAFF.

The chain uses TRBV30 and TRBJ1-2; a weak D match, TRBD1 (5 bases). This CDR3 comprises 14 residues. Trimming cost V 1 base and J 4 bases, with 13 bases left between them. Germline CDR1 reads GTSNPN; CDR2 reads SVGIG (reference sequence). CDR3 amino acids: CAWSAGGAFYGYTF. CDR3 bases: TGTGCCTGGAGTGCCGGCGGGGCCTTCTATGGCTACACCTTC.

The rearrangement links TRBV6-1 to TRBJ2-5, with D unresolved. The CDR3 extends over 14 amino acids. Trimming took 0 bases from V and 5 from J, leaving 10 bases between them. From germline, CDR1 is MNHNS and CDR2 SASEGT. The CDR3 DNA sequence: TGTGCCAGCAGTGAAGCAGGTGGGCGCGAGACCCAGTACTTC. As protein: CASSEAGGRETQYF.

This clone was detected only once. The rearrangement joins TRBV4-1 to TRBJ1-1; 8 positions agree with TRBD1. The CDR3 totals 16 residues. Germline loops: CDR1 MGHRA, CDR2 YSYEKL. Losses at the gene ends were 4 bases for V and 0 bases for J; bases not matched to a gene: 7. The CDR3 DNA follows: TGCGCCAGCAGCCTCCGAAGGACAGGGATGAACACTGAAGCTTTCTTT. It specifies CASSLRRTGMNTEAFF.

The genes are TRBV18 and TRBJ2-5; TRBD1 might be the D (5 bases). Germline CDR1 is KGHSH and CDR2 is LQKENI. This CDR3 has 16 amino acids. The V and J ends lost 6 bases and 0 bases respectively, with 17 bases between them. CDR3 DNA: TGTGCCAGCTCGCTGCGACAGAACGATTACCAAGAGACCCAGTACTTC. Amino acids: CASSLRQNDYQETQYF.

The chain employs TRBV27 and TRBJ2-2, with a tentative D call TRBD1 (5 bases). In germline, CDR1 is MNHEY, CDR2 SMNVEV (reference sequence). Trimming left V 2 bases short and J 4 bases short, with 8 bases between. The CDR3 consists of 14 residues. This CDR3 is CASSLNRPTGELFF. In DNA, the CDR3 is TGTGCCAGCAGTTTAAACAGGCCCACCGGGGAGCTGTTTTTT.

The chain links TRBV11-3 to TRBJ2-7; 12 nucleotides align to TRBD2. The J segment lost 3 bases and the V segment lost 4 bases, leaving 4 bases of the junction unmatched. CDR1 and CDR2 from the germline V gene are SGHNT and YENEEA. This CDR3 spans 15 amino acids. The CDR3 DNA sequence: TGTGCCAGCAGCTCCCAACTAGCGGGGGGCTACGAGCAGTACTTC. Amino acids: CASSSQLAGGYEQYF.

Here the CDR3 DNA reads TGTGCCAGCAGCCCGGACAGGCCCAGCTCCTATAATTCACCCCTCCACTTT. Protein product: CASSPDRPSSYNSPLHF. This chain joins TRBV7-8 and TRBJ1-6; 7 nucleotides align to TRBD1. The CDR3 totals 17 residues. Germline values: CDR1 SGHVS, CDR2 FQNEAQ. V was pared by 5 bases and J by 0 bases, with 7 bases of the junction left unmatched.

CDR3 in DNA: TGTGCTGGAAACCGGGACAGGGGGGACAATGAGCAGTTCTTC. This gives the protein CAGNRDRGDNEQFF. The rearrangement links TRBV30 to TRBJ2-1; 11 bases are a match to TRBD1. The CDR3 is 14 residues long. Germline V gene data show CDR1 as GTSNPN and CDR2 as SVGIG (reference sequence).

The gene calls are TRBV30 and TRBJ2-7; TRBD2 is a possible D gene (5 bases). Germline V lookup: CDR1 GTSNPN, CDR2 SVGIG (reference sequence). This CDR3 has 15 amino acids. V dropped 0 bases and J dropped 1 base, with 13 bases sitting between them. As DNA, the CDR3 is TGTGCCTGGAGTGTATACACGGGGTCTTCCTACGAGCAGTACTTC. Protein: CAWSVYTGSSYEQYF.

The J gene is TRBJ2-3, the V gene TRBV7-9; 8 nucleotides agree with TRBD2. This CDR3 spans 17 amino acids. V dropped 4 bases and J dropped 1; count of bases not matched to a gene: 10. CDR1 is SEHNR and CDR2 is FQNEAQ in the germline V gene (reference sequence). The CDR3 DNA follows: TGTGCCAGCAGCTCACCACGGGAGCGGGGGCGCACAGATACGCAGTATTTT. Amino acid sequence: CASSSPRERGRTDTQYF. The full variable domain, with the rest looked up from reference TRBV7-9 and TRBJ2-3, is DTGVSQNPRHKITKRGQNVTFRCDPISEHNRLYWYRQTLGQGPEFLTYFQNEAQLEKSRLLSDRFSAERPKGSFSTLEIQRTEQGDSAMYLCASSSPRERGRTDTQYFGPGTRLTVL.

This chain connects TRBV4-2 to TRBJ1-5; D possibly corresponds to TRBD1 (6 bases). V gave up 0 bases and J gave up 5 bases, with 11 bases separating them. CDR3 length equals 15 residues. Looked up from germline, CDR1 is LGHNA and CDR2 is YNFKEQ. CDR3 bases: TGTGCCAGCAGCCAAGATCGACAGGCCCATCAGCCCCAGCATTTT. It translates to CASSQDRQAHQPQHF.

The chain recombines TRBV5-5 with TRBJ1-1; the D gene is possibly TRBD1 (6 bases). Germline CDR1 SGHKS, CDR2 YYEKEE (reference sequence). Trimming took 1 base from V and 6 from J, leaving 13 bases between them. The CDR3 covers 14 residues. This CDR3 is CASSLIGGRAEAFF. CDR3 DNA: TGTGCCAGCAGCTTGATCGGGGGGCGCGCTGAAGCTTTCTTT.

This chain links TRBV28 with TRBJ1-2, with 9 bases aligning to TRBD1. Trimming at V came to 2 bases and at J to 2 bases, leaving 0 bases not matched to a gene. The germline CDR1 and CDR2 sequences are MDHEN and SYDVKM. The CDR3 extends over 14 amino acids. The CDR3 reads CASSLTGGNYGYTF. DNA for the CDR3: TGTGCCAGCAGTTTAACAGGGGGCAACTATGGCTACACCTTC.

The chain is built from TRBV19 and TRBJ2-1, with a tentative D call TRBD1 (5 bases). The CDR3 is 14 amino acids. Trimming stripped 3 bases from V and 7 bases from J, with 13 bases between. Germline CDR1 and CDR2: LNHDA and SQIVND (reference sequence). Here the CDR3 DNA reads TGTGCCAGTAGTATTGGTTTGGGGCAGAATGAGCAGTTCTTC. Translation: CASSIGLGQNEQFF.

This clone was counted a few times. The chain carries TRBV9 and TRBJ1-2; 7 positions match TRBD1. J lost 4 bases, V lost 4 bases, and 10 bases had no gene match. CDR1 SGDLS and CDR2 YYNGEE come from the germline V gene. The CDR3 totals 15 residues. The CDR3 here is CASSPRDRESYGYTF. The CDR3 DNA is TGTGCCAGCAGCCCCAGAGACAGGGAGAGCTATGGCTACACCTTC.

In its sample, this clone was seen a few times. This sequence joins TRBV7-9 and TRBJ1-2; D is uncertain. V was trimmed by 1 base and J by 6 bases, leaving 9 bases between them. This CDR3 has 13 amino acids. The V gene's germline CDR1 is SEHNR and CDR2 FQNEAQ (reference sequence). CDR3 amino acids: CASSLGSFDGYTF. The CDR3 coding sequence is TGTGCCAGCAGCTTAGGTTCGTTCGATGGCTACACCTTC. The full variable domain, completed using reference TRBV7-9 and TRBJ1-2, is DTGVSQNPRHKITKRGQNVTFRCDPISEHNRLYWYRQTLGQGPEFLTYFQNEAQLEKSRLLSDRFSAERPKGSFSTLEIQRTEQGDSAMYLCASSLGSFDGYTFGSGTRLTVV.

The chain links TRBV5-1 to TRBJ1-1; 8 bases match TRBD1. CDR1 is SGHRS and CDR2 is YFSETQ in the germline V gene. Trimming took 5 bases from V and 3 from J; bases not matched to a gene: 6. This CDR3 is built from 14 residues. The CDR3 DNA reads as TGCGCCAGCAGGAAGACAGGGGAGGACACTGAAGCTTTCTTT. Its translation is CASRKTGEDTEAFF.

This chain joins TRBV11-3 and TRBJ2-6, with TRBD1 matching 7 bases. Germline assignment: CDR1 SGHNT and CDR2 YENEEA. V was pared by 1 base and J by 0 bases, with 3 bases of the junction left unmatched. The CDR3 contains 17 residues. DNA for the CDR3: TGTGCCAGCAGCTTAGGACAGGGTGACTCTGGGGCCAACGTCCTGACTTTC. As protein: CASSLGQGDSGANVLTF. The whole variable domain, filled in from reference TRBV11-3 and TRBJ2-6, reads EAGVVQSPRYKIIEKKQPVAFWCNPISGHNTLYWYLQNLGQGPELLIRYENEEAVDDSQLPKDRFSAERLKGVDSTLKIQPAELGDSAVYLCASSLGQGDSGANVLTFGAGSRLTVL.

This clone was observed a handful of times. The chain uses TRBV18 and TRBJ2-3; 10 bases map to TRBD2. The junction had 5 bases not matched to a gene; V was cut back by 4 bases and J by 1 base. The V gene's germline CDR1 is KGHSH and CDR2 LQKENI. The CDR3 runs 16 residues. The CDR3 DNA is TGTGCCAGCTCACGGTCTAGCGGGGGCCGCACAGATACGCAGTATTTT. The encoded protein is CASSRSSGGRTDTQYF.

The rearrangement links TRBV5-1 to TRBJ1-2, with 8 bases aligning to TRBD1. The CDR3 covers 13 residues. V was clipped by 5 bases and J by 2 bases; unmatched bases: 2. Germline CDR1 and CDR2: SGHRS and YFSETQ. CDR3 coding DNA: TGCGCCAGCAGTGCAGGGGGCAACTATGGCTACACCTTC. The encoded protein is CASSAGGNYGYTF.